The 23 T cell receptor beta chains below all came from one sample that was sequenced in a study of control samples from healthy donors and cancer patients. Produced via immunoSEQ multiplex PCR; TCRdb's table is partial and in-frame only. The sample has approximately 150,000 clones, roughly 90% seen once; the top ten hold around 4.7%. The sequenced sample consisted of blood. These TCRs come from a man aged 30 to 39 in good health.

The CDR3 spells CASSRPGQHKGQYF. DNA for the CDR3: TGTGCCAGCAGCCGGCCGGGACAGCATAAGGGGCAGTACTTC. The rearrangement uses TRBV11-3 and TRBJ2-7; TRBD1 agrees at 7 bases. Trimming took 5 bases from V and 9 from J; bases not matched to a gene: 13. Germline V lookup: CDR1 SGHNT, CDR2 YENEEA. The CDR3 is made up of 14 amino acids.

This chain uses TRBV6-6 with TRBJ2-2; the match to TRBD1 covers 7 bases. Germline V gene sequence: CDR1 MNHNY, CDR2 SVGAGI (reference sequence). V dropped 7 bases and J dropped 1; count of bases not matched to a gene: 6. This CDR3 is 15 amino acids long. As DNA, the CDR3 is TGTGCCAGCAAATGGACAGGACAGAACACCGGGGAGCTGTTTTTT. This gives the protein CASKWTGQNTGELFF.

The V call is TRBV5-5, the J call TRBJ1-1; perhaps TRBD1 as D (6 bases). Germline-derived CDR1 and CDR2 are SGHKS and YYEKEE (reference sequence). V shed 2 bases and J shed 7 bases, with 12 bases lying between them. The length of the CDR3 is 13 residues. DNA of the CDR3: TGTGCCAGCAGCTTCGCCAGGGGAAATGAAGCTTTCTTT. Translated, it gives CASSFARGNEAFF. The full variable domain, rest sourced from reference TRBV5-5 and TRBJ1-1, is DAGVTQSPTHLIKTRGQQVTLRCSPISGHKSVSWYQQVLGQGPQFIFQYYEKEERGRGNFPDRFSARQFPNYSSELNVNALLLGDSALYLCASSFARGNEAFFGQGTRLTVV.

The V gene is TRBV19, the J gene TRBJ1-4, with TRBD1 matching over 7 bases. V shed 2 bases and J 3 bases; nucleotides not matched to a gene: 3. The CDR3 is 15 residues long. Germline values: CDR1 LNHDA, CDR2 SQIVND (reference sequence). The CDR3 DNA reads as TGTGCCAGTAGTATACCCGGGACAGCTAATGAAAAACTGTTTTTT. This translates into CASSIPGTANEKLFF. Using reference TRBV19 and TRBJ1-4 for the parts outside the CDR3, the full variable domain is DGGITQSPKYLFRKEGQNVTLSCEQNLNHDAMYWYRQDPGQGLRLIYYSQIVNDFQKGDIAEGYSVSREKKESFPLTVTSAQKNPTAFYLCASSIPGTANEKLFFGSGTQLSVL.

The chain carries TRBV4-2 and TRBJ1-5; D remains ambiguous. The CDR3 extends over 15 amino acids. V lost 2 bases, J lost 3 bases, and 11 bases lay in between. Germline CDR1 LGHNA, CDR2 YNFKEQ. The CDR3 DNA is TGTGCCAGCAGCCAAACGGACGGAGACAATCAGCCCCAGCATTTT. Protein: CASSQTDGDNQPQHF.

The V gene is TRBV12-3 or TRBV12-4, the J gene TRBJ1-1; possible D gene TRBD1, 5 bases. With 5 bases removed from V and 5 bases from J, the gap between germline ends came to 12 bases. The CDR3 contains 13 residues. CDR3 DNA sequence: TGTGCCAGCAGTACGGGGGAAGGGACTGAAGCTTTCTTT. Translating it yields CASSTGEGTEAFF.

The chain carries TRBV4-1 and TRBJ2-1; the D call may be TRBD1 or TRBD2 (5 bases each). V was trimmed by 0 bases and J by 7 bases, leaving 16 bases between them. CDR1 MGHRA and CDR2 YSYEKL come from the germline V gene. The CDR3 is 16 residues long. CDR3 protein: CASSQDGAGAWNEQFF. The CDR3 nucleotides are TGCGCCAGCAGCCAAGATGGGGCGGGTGCGTGGAATGAGCAGTTCTTC.

The V and J genes are TRBV4-3 and TRBJ1-2, with TRBD1 matching over 10 bases. The germline CDR1 and CDR2 sequences are LGHNA and YSLEER. V lost 3 bases to trimming and J lost 4 bases; unmatched junction nucleotides: 11. This CDR3 spans 17 amino acids. In DNA, the CDR3 is TGCGCCAGCAGCCACACTACTGGACAGGGGGGGCCCTATGGCTACACCTTC. Translation gives CASSHTTGQGGPYGYTF.

V and J are TRBV5-1 and TRBJ2-1; tentatively, D is TRBD2 (6 bases). The V gene's germline CDR1 is SGHRS and CDR2 YFSETQ. This CDR3 has 14 amino acids. The V gene lost 0 bases and the J gene lost 10 bases, with 14 bases spanning the gap. CDR3 amino acids: CASSLEAGFQEQFF. In DNA, the CDR3 is TGCGCCAGCAGCTTGGAAGCGGGCTTCCAAGAGCAGTTCTTC. Combining the CDR3 with reference TRBV5-1 and TRBJ2-1 gives the whole variable domain KAGVTQTPRYLIKTRGQQVTLSCSPISGHRSVSWYQQTPGQGLQFLFEYFSETQRNKGNFPGRFSGRQFSNSRSEMNVSTLELGDSALYLCASSLEAGFQEQFFGPGTRLTVL.

The CDR3 is CASSVATGGTEAFF. CDR3 in DNA: TGTGCCAGCAGCGTAGCGACGGGGGGAACTGAAGCTTTCTTT. The chain joins TRBV9 to TRBJ1-1; D might be TRBD1 (5 bases). This CDR3 contains 14 residues. Germline CDR1 reads SGDLS; CDR2 reads YYNGEE. V shed 0 bases and J shed 5 bases, with 11 bases lying between them.

V usage is TRBV4-3 and J usage is TRBJ1-3; possible D gene TRBD1, 5 bases. In germline, CDR1 is LGHNA, CDR2 YSLEER. This CDR3 contains 15 residues. The V end was cut by 1 base, the J end by 5 bases, with 12 bases between. For the CDR3, the DNA is TGCGCCAGCAGCCAAGGAACAGGAGGACGAAACACCATATATTTT. Protein sequence: CASSQGTGGRNTIYF.

V gene TRBV2 combines with J gene TRBJ2-1; 8 nucleotides match TRBD1. CDR1 SNHLY and CDR2 FYNNEI come from the germline V gene. The CDR3 is 13 residues long. After removal of 7 bases from V and 9 bases from J, the junction contained 8 bases not matched to a gene. CDR3 DNA sequence: TGTGCCAGCACCCGGACAGGGCGGGGTGAGCAGTTCTTC. It codes for CASTRTGRGEQFF.

The rearrangement joins TRBV9 to TRBJ2-1; the match to TRBD2 covers 11 bases. The CDR3 has 15 amino acids. Germline trimming cut 0 bases from V and 6 bases from J; bases unmatched to any gene: 2. From germline, CDR1 is SGDLS and CDR2 YYNGEE. The CDR3 bases are TGTGCCAGCAGCGTAGGTAGCGGGAGGGCCAATGAGCAGTTCTTC. It specifies CASSVGSGRANEQFF.

The V call is TRBV25-1, the J call TRBJ2-5; TRBD2 might be the D (6 bases). Between the trimmed V and J ends, which lost 2 bases and 2 bases, there was a span of 18 bases. The CDR3 sequence is 17 residues long. Germline CDR1 reads MGHDK; CDR2 reads SYGVNS. CDR3 residues: CASSERGTGDDQETQYF. For the CDR3, the DNA is TGTGCCAGCAGTGAACGGGGGACGGGAGACGATCAAGAGACCCAGTACTTC.

The V call is TRBV4-1, the J call TRBJ2-7; D is perhaps TRBD1 (5 bases). V lost 4 bases to trimming and J lost 2 bases, with 12 bases between them. Germline loops: CDR1 MGHRA, CDR2 YSYEKL. CDR3 length: 14 amino acids. Here the CDR3 reads CASSLREQAYEQYF. The CDR3 nucleotides are TGCGCCAGCAGCCTCAGGGAACAGGCCTACGAGCAGTACTTC.

This sequence joins TRBV4-1 and TRBJ1-4, with D tentatively TRBD1 (5 bases). CDR1 is MGHRA and CDR2 is YSYEKL in the germline V gene. V was cut by 1 base and J by 2 bases, with 14 bases left in between. The CDR3 runs 17 residues. The CDR3 region is CASSQGRGRLTNEKLFF. The DNA of the CDR3 is TGCGCCAGCAGCCAAGGAAGGGGTAGGCTTACTAATGAAAAACTGTTTTTT.

The genes are TRBV3-1 (or the pseudogene TRBV3-2) and TRBJ1-5; D is perhaps TRBD1 (5 bases). V lost 3 bases, J lost 2 bases, and 11 bases lay in between. The CDR3 extends over 15 amino acids. The germline CDR1 and CDR2 sequences are LGHDT and YNNKEL (reference sequence). In DNA form, the CDR3 reads TGTGCCAGCAGCCAGGAAACCAGGGGCAATCAGCCCCAGCATTTT. It translates to CASSQETRGNQPQHF.

This chain links TRBV2 with TRBJ1-1; D is unclear. V was shortened by 1 base and J by 0 bases, with 6 bases between the two germline ends. The CDR3 is made up of 14 amino acids. Looked up from germline, CDR1 is SNHLY and CDR2 is FYNNEI. The DNA for the CDR3 is TGTGCCAGCAGTGAAGACAGCATGAACACTGAAGCTTTCTTT. It encodes CASSEDSMNTEAFF. The variable domain in full, with the rest retrieved from reference TRBV2 and TRBJ1-1, is EPEVTQTPSHQVTQMGQEVILRCVPISNHLYFYWYRQILGQKVEFLVSFYNNEISEKSEIFDDQFSVERPDGSNFTLKIRSTKLEDSAMYFCASSEDSMNTEAFFGQGTRLTVV.

CDR3 DNA: TGCGCCAGCAGCCAAAATGGGGCGGAGGGTCAGCCCCAGCATTTT. It yields the protein CASSQNGAEGQPQHF. The V gene is TRBV4-1, the J gene TRBJ1-5; TRBD1 might be the D (5 bases). The CDR3 spans 15 residues. CDR1 and CDR2 (germline): MGHRA, YSYEKL. The V and J ends lost 2 bases and 6 bases respectively, with 14 bases between them.

The chain joins TRBV6-2 or TRBV6-3 to TRBJ2-7; 10 bases match TRBD1. Per the germline V gene, CDR1 is MNHEY and CDR2 is SVGEGT. This CDR3 spans 16 amino acids. J gave up 7 bases and V 0 bases, and 9 bases lay outside the gene matches. The DNA for the CDR3 is TGTGCCAGCAGTTACTCGAAGGGACAGGGGCCTCAAGAGCAGTACTTC. The encoded protein is CASSYSKGQGPQEQYF.

This clone is labeled as medium-sized. The CDR3 DNA is TGTGCCAGCAGTTCAGAAGCGGGGGGTCCCTACGAGCAGTACTTC. Translated: CASSSEAGGPYEQYF. This chain connects TRBV6-5 to TRBJ2-7; 9 bases are a match to TRBD2. V dropped 4 bases and J dropped 2; count of bases not matched to a gene: 6. CDR3 length: 15 residues. Looked up from germline, CDR1 is MNHEY and CDR2 is SVGAGI.

The rearrangement joins TRBV7-2 to TRBJ1-3; D perhaps matches TRBD1 (6 bases). The CDR3 totals 14 residues. Germline CDR1 SGHTA, CDR2 FQGNSA. Trimming left V 6 bases short and J 4 bases short, with 13 bases between. This chain's CDR3 is CASRSGTTGNTIYF. The CDR3, as DNA: TGTGCCAGCAGGTCCGGGACAACAGGAAACACCATATATTTT.

The chain is built from TRBV7-9 and TRBJ2-1; D unresolved. V was cut by 4 bases and J by 1 base, with 8 bases left in between. Per the germline V gene, CDR1 is SEHNR and CDR2 is FQNEAQ (reference sequence). This CDR3 spans 14 amino acids. CDR3 sequence reads: CASSYDGSYNEQFF. The CDR3, as DNA: TGTGCCAGCAGCTACGACGGTTCCTACAATGAGCAGTTCTTC.